Below, 2 T cell receptor beta chains from the same sample are listed, as sequenced in a study of blood T cell repertoires in COVID-19. Repertoires were generated with immunoSEQ multiplex PCR, while TCRdb's copy carries only in-frame clones and drops some. The repertoire has 110,000 to 150,000 clones, 86% of them found once; the top ten carry roughly 3.9%. The sample taken for sequencing was PBMCs or T cells enriched from blood (not recorded which). These receptors came from a man aged 50 or older who had recovered from COVID-19.

V gene TRBV28 combines with J gene TRBJ1-2; D possibly corresponds to TRBD1 (6 bases). The germline gives CDR1 MDHEN, CDR2 SYDVKM. With 2 bases removed from V and 12 bases from J, the gap between germline ends came to 13 bases. The CDR3 runs 12 residues. The CDR3 loop reads CASSLRGQGNTF. In DNA, the CDR3 is TGTGCCAGCAGTTTACGAGGGCAGGGGAACACCTTC.

This chain joins TRBV30 and TRBJ2-5, with a tentative D call TRBD1 (6 bases). The CDR3 length is 14 residues. Germline CDR1 is GTSNPN and CDR2 is SVGIG (reference sequence). V lost 5 bases to trimming and J lost 2 bases, with 15 bases between them. The CDR3 DNA sequence: TGTGCCTGGGCCCCAGGGACAACTCAAGAGACCCAGTACTTC. Amino acids: CAWAPGTTQETQYF.